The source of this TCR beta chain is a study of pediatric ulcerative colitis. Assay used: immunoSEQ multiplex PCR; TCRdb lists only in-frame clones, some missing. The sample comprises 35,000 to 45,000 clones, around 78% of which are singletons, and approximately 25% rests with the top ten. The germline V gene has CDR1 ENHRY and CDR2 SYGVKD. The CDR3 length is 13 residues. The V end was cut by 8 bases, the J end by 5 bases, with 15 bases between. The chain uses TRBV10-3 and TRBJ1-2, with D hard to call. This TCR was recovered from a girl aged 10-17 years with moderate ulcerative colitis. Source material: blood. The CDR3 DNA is TGTGCCATCGGGATGGGATCATTATATGGCTACACCTTC. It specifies CAIGMGSLYGYTF.